Listed here are 22 T cell receptor beta chains from one sample, sequenced in a study of shared clonotypes between healthy human individuals. TCRdb's copy holds only in-frame clones and misses some; the assay was immunoSEQ multiplex PCR. The sample yields over 2 million clones, roughly 90% seen once. Specimen: naive CD4+ T cells from PBMCs. Subset noted: CD45RA+ positively selected. Receptor source: a man aged 18 to 30 in good health. Some clones in this sample may be carry-over from other donors' samples.

The chain joins TRBV7-2 to TRBJ2-3; TRBD1 is a possible D gene (7 bases). V lost 2 bases, J lost 1 base, and 10 bases lay in between. CDR1 is SGHTA, CDR2 FQGNSA, per germline. The CDR3 has 15 amino acids. The CDR3 protein is CASSLQGGRTDTQYF. The DNA of the CDR3 is TGTGCCAGCAGCTTACAGGGGGGTCGCACAGATACGCAGTATTTT. Full variable domain (outside the CDR3, taken from reference TRBV7-2 and TRBJ2-3): GAGVSQSPSNKVTEKGKDVELRCDPISGHTALYWYRQSLGQGLEFLIYFQGNSAPDKSGLPSDRFSAERTGGSVSTLTIQRTQQEDSAVYLCASSLQGGRTDTQYFGPGTRLTVL.

This clone was seen a single time. This rearrangement joins TRBV13 to TRBJ2-1; D might be TRBD2 (6 bases). CDR1 and CDR2 from the germline V gene are PRHDT and FYEKMQ (reference sequence). The V end lost 4 bases, the J end lost 7 bases, and 14 bases lay between the germline ends. The CDR3 spans 14 residues. The CDR3 here is CASSSWGRRNEQFF. CDR3 DNA: TGTGCCAGCAGCTCCTGGGGGAGGAGAAATGAGCAGTTCTTC.

V gene TRBV5-1 combines with J gene TRBJ2-3, with TRBD2 matching over 9 bases. The V and J ends lost 5 bases and 1 base, in that order; junction bases with no gene match: 5. The CDR3 consists of 15 residues. CDR1 is SGHRS and CDR2 is YFSETQ in the germline V gene. In nucleotides, the CDR3 is TGCGCCAGCAGTTACATAGCGGGAGGCACAGATACGCAGTATTTT. Protein: CASSYIAGGTDTQYF.

The J gene is TRBJ1-3, the V gene TRBV6-1; 9 bases map to TRBD1. Germline loops: CDR1 MNHNS, CDR2 SASEGT. V lost 8 bases, J lost 7 bases, and 12 bases stayed unmatched. The length of the CDR3 is 15 residues. CDR3 bases: TGTGCCAGCCAAAGGACAGGGGTTATCTACAACACCATATATTTT. Translated: CASQRTGVIYNTIYF.

The chain links TRBV7-3 to TRBJ1-1; perhaps TRBD1 as D (5 bases). Trimming cost V 7 bases and J 1 base, with 13 bases left between them. CDR1 and CDR2 (germline): SGHTA, FQGTGA. The CDR3 sequence is 14 residues long. The CDR3 DNA reads as TGTGCCAGCACCGCTGGGGGACCGAACACTGAAGCTTTCTTT. This translates into CASTAGGPNTEAFF.

This chain joins TRBV6-1 and TRBJ2-1, with 10 bases fitting TRBD2. V gave up 6 bases and J gave up 5 bases; unmatched junction bases: 4. The CDR3 contains 14 residues. Germline assignment: CDR1 MNHNS and CDR2 SASEGT. CDR3 in DNA: TGTGCCAGCAGGCTAGCGGGAGTCGACAATGAGCAGTTCTTC. This sequence encodes CASRLAGVDNEQFF.

This clone has a single count. This chain joins TRBV6-1 and TRBJ2-1; 8 bases map to TRBD2. V shed 5 bases and J 3 bases; nucleotides not matched to a gene: 3. CDR1 is MNHNS, CDR2 SASEGT, per germline. This CDR3 is 14 amino acids long. The chain's CDR3 is CASSRGGNYNEQFF. CDR3 DNA sequence: TGTGCCAGCAGTCGGGGGGGCAACTACAATGAGCAGTTCTTC.

This rearrangement joins TRBV28 to TRBJ1-2, with 8 bases fitting TRBD1. Germline V CDR1 and CDR2: MDHEN, SYDVKM. V lost 2 bases, J lost 8 bases, and 19 bases stayed unmatched. The CDR3 spans 18 residues. CDR3 sequence: CASSLPFQGATTSRGYTF. The CDR3 DNA follows: TGTGCCAGCAGTTTACCATTCCAGGGGGCCACAACGTCTAGGGGCTACACCTTC.

Regarding this clone: In the same sample, other DNA sequences code for this CDR3. The J gene is TRBJ1-4, the V gene TRBV28; 8 bases map to TRBD1. The V segment lost 4 bases and the J segment 4 bases; nucleotides outside the gene matches: 5. The length of the CDR3 is 15 residues. Germline V gives CDR1 MDHEN, CDR2 SYDVKM. CDR3 sequence: CASSSTGGLNEKLFF. CDR3 DNA sequence: TGTGCCAGCAGTTCCACAGGGGGACTTAATGAAAAACTGTTTTTT.

V usage is TRBV15 and J usage is TRBJ2-7; tentative D call: TRBD2 (5 bases). The ends were cut back, 3 bases at V and 3 bases at J, with 15 bases in the middle. The CDR3 has 15 amino acids. In germline, CDR1 is LNHNV, CDR2 YYDKDF (reference sequence). The CDR3 DNA reads as TGTGCCACCAGCAGGGACGCCACTAGATACTACGAGCAGTACTTC. It specifies CATSRDATRYYEQYF.

V and J are TRBV2 and TRBJ2-1; 9 bases fit TRBD1. The CDR3 extends over 14 amino acids. The V segment lost 7 bases and the J segment 7 bases; nucleotides outside the gene matches: 8. CDR1 is SNHLY, CDR2 FYNNEI, per germline. CDR3 sequence reads: CASKLDRGGNEQFF. In DNA, the CDR3 is TGTGCCAGCAAGTTGGACAGGGGTGGGAATGAGCAGTTCTTC.

The chain employs TRBV10-3 and TRBJ2-7; 12 bases match TRBD1. V trimming: 6 bases; J trimming: 5 bases; junction bases outside the gene matches: 5. The germline gives CDR1 ENHRY, CDR2 SYGVKD. This CDR3 has 14 amino acids. Here the CDR3 reads CAIRAGQGADEQYF. The CDR3 region has the DNA TGTGCCATCAGGGCGGGACAGGGGGCGGACGAGCAGTACTTC.

The chain employs TRBV6-5 and TRBJ2-7; D is perhaps TRBD1 or TRBD2 (5 bases each). The germline V gene encodes CDR1 MNHEY and CDR2 SVGAGI. This CDR3 is built from 15 residues. Trimming took off 6 bases at V and 1 base at J, with 16 bases between the two ends. This chain's CDR3 is CASSYRGPNSYEQYF. The CDR3 DNA reads TGTGCCAGCAGCTACCGGGGCCCTAATTCCTACGAGCAGTACTTC.

This clone was seen once. The same CDR3 arises from other DNA sequences in this sample as well. The V and J genes are TRBV6-6 and TRBJ2-1, with a possible D match to TRBD2 (5 bases). V gave up 5 bases and J gave up 7 bases, with 9 bases separating them. CDR1 is MNHNY, CDR2 SVGAGI, per germline (reference sequence). There are 12 residues in the CDR3. CDR3 sequence reads: CASSRRGNEQFF. CDR3 nucleotides: TGTGCCAGCAGTCGTCGGGGAAATGAGCAGTTCTTC.

The chain combines TRBV11-3 with TRBJ2-2; 9 bases agree with TRBD1. The V segment lost 1 base and the J segment 6 bases; nucleotides outside the gene matches: 9. This CDR3 is 17 amino acids long. The germline V gene has CDR1 SGHNT and CDR2 YENEEA. The CDR3 DNA sequence: TGTGCCAGCAGCTTAGCTCTTCGGGACAGGGCCCCCGGGGAGCTGTTTTTT. Residues: CASSLALRDRAPGELFF.

This clone was observed a handful of times. This rearrangement joins TRBV7-9 to TRBJ1-1; unclear D gene. The CDR3 totals 13 residues. V was clipped by 5 bases and J by 9 bases, with 16 bases between them. Germline V lookup: CDR1 SEHNR, CDR2 FQNEAQ (reference sequence). The CDR3 protein is CASSLESGGQAFF. In DNA, the CDR3 is TGTGCCAGCAGCCTCGAGTCGGGCGGCCAAGCTTTCTTT.

V and J are TRBV28 and TRBJ1-2, with TRBD1 as a possible D gene (5 bases). Germline values: CDR1 MDHEN, CDR2 SYDVKM. The CDR3 loop spans 15 amino acids. With 6 bases removed from V and 8 bases from J, the gap between germline ends came to 22 bases. The CDR3 loop reads CASSTSGALEEGYTF. The CDR3 nucleotides are TGTGCCAGCAGCACCTCCGGGGCCTTAGAGGAGGGCTACACCTTC.

The CDR3 sequence: CSVAGGVDGYTF. Here the CDR3 DNA reads TGCAGCGTTGCAGGGGGCGTTGATGGCTACACCTTC. The gene calls are TRBV29-1 and TRBJ1-2, with 8 bases that match TRBD1. The CDR3 sequence is 12 residues long. Germline V gene data show CDR1 as SQVTM and CDR2 as ANQGSEA. The V gene end was trimmed by 4 bases and the J gene end by 6 bases; junction bases not matched to a gene: 4.

The V and J genes are TRBV6-5 and TRBJ2-5; the D is unclear. CDR3 size: 15 residues. Germline CDR1 reads MNHEY; CDR2 reads SVGAGI. The V gene lost 5 bases and the J gene lost 5 bases, with 18 bases spanning the gap. CDR3 loop: CASSTTLRGAETQYF. CDR3 DNA sequence: TGTGCCAGCAGTACGACCCTTCGAGGTGCCGAGACCCAGTACTTC.

The V gene is TRBV6-9, the J gene TRBJ2-3; TRBD1 might be the D (5 bases). The CDR3 is 14 amino acids. V lost 5 bases and J 8 bases, leaving 17 bases between the germline ends. CDR1 MNHGY and CDR2 SVAAGI come from the germline V gene. The DNA of the CDR3 is TGTGCCAGCAGTCCCGGGTCAGGGCTATCTACGCAGTATTTT. It yields the protein CASSPGSGLSTQYF.

V is TRBV28 and J is TRBJ2-7, with 9 bases matching TRBD2. With V trimmed by 5 bases and J by 2 bases, 7 bases remained unmatched. Germline CDR1 and CDR2: MDHEN and SYDVKM. The CDR3 has 15 amino acids. The CDR3 is CASSRVAGGTYEQYF. CDR3 nucleotides: TGTGCCAGCAGTCGTGTGGCGGGAGGGACCTACGAGCAGTACTTC.

The rearrangement uses TRBV9 and TRBJ2-3; D uncertain. The CDR3 has 16 residues. Germline assignment: CDR1 SGDLS and CDR2 YYNGEE. Between the trimmed V and J ends, which lost 1 base and 3 bases, there was a span of 15 bases. CDR3 DNA: TGTGCCAGCAGCGTACTCGCCGGGCTTGGAACAGATACGCAGTATTTT. Its protein is CASSVLAGLGTDTQYF.